The T cell receptor beta chain under discussion was sequenced for a study of cytomegalovirus exposure and HLA in healthy donors. Study-wide results and limits: Common viral pathogens were later found to be apparently linked to several of the most significant clusters. For most TCR beta V segments, an earlier analysis put the productive rate at about 87% or about 30% of the time. A later analysis showed HLA-associated TCR beta chains outstripping equally common others in clonal expansion.

The PCR had 60 Vbeta and 13 Jbeta primers. Sequenced by immunoSEQ multiplex PCR; TCRdb stores in-frame clones only, minus some. Of more than 100,000 clones in the sample, 60% to 85% were seen once. V trimming: 0 bases; J trimming: 7 bases; junction bases outside the gene matches: 5. CDR1 and CDR2 from the germline V gene are MGHRA and YSYEKL. The CDR3 extends over 17 amino acids. Among the donors, all were healthy bone marrow donors. Concerning this clone: What it recognizes is unknown.

This chain links TRBV4-1 with TRBJ2-1; 14 nucleotides align to TRBD2. The source material was PBMCs. The source of this sequence is a woman in her thirties or forties in good health and CMV-seropositive. CDR3 sequence (DNA): TGCGCCAGCAGCCAAGAGACTAGCGGGAGGGCCGAAAATGAGCAGTTCTTC. This sequence encodes CASSQETSGRAENEQFF.